The entry that follows covers one T cell receptor (gamma chain) sequence. Its antigen is undetermined. The template was reverse-transcribed extracted RNA. The CDR3 regions were amplified by multiplex PCR from V-gene primers to a constant-region primer. TCRdb made new clone calls on the multiplex PCR reads using CATT. The sample lists over 25,000 gamma-chain clones, more than 15% occurring once. The data are from a study of Vδ1+ human thymocytes. The CDR3 is made up of 14 amino acids. Germline V lookup: CDR1 VENAVY, CDR2 YDSYNSRV. V was clipped by 4 bases and J by 0 bases; unmatched bases: 6. Study results and caveats: Many TRG clonotypes were shared between donors; TRD repertoires were essentially private. Thymic TRG and TRD repertoires appeared highly polyclonal, with Gaussian CDR3 length distributions.

This clonotype originated in a boy under two years old who had congenital heart surgery. V gene TRGV8 combines with J gene TRGJ1 or TRGJ2. What was sequenced was Vdelta1+ gamma-delta thymocytes from the thymus. Documented subset: FACS-sorted CD3+ TCRalphabeta- TCRVdelta1+ TCRVdelta2- thymocytes. In DNA, the CDR3 is TGTGCCACCTGGGACGCCCCGAATTATTATAAGAAACTCTTT. Translating gives CATWDAPNYYKKLF.